These 15 T cell receptor beta chains share one sample of origin, sequenced in a study of OX40 agonist ivuxolimab in advanced cancers. Libraries were made using the immunoSEQ multiplex PCR assay. The clones in this table, taken by TCRdb from immuneACCESS, are in-frame only. Not every clone is retained; where verified, under half of the shortfall comes from an unresolved V gene, and the cause of the rest is unknown. In all, the sample holds around 53,000 clones, and about four fifths of those were seen once. The ten largest make up around 2.3% of the sample. The starting material was CD4+ or CD8+ T cells sorted from blood, obtained in a trial of the OX40 agonist ivuxolimab. The receptors were gathered from an adult with an advanced solid tumor such as melanoma, head and neck, liver or kidney cancer.

V is TRBV5-1 and J is TRBJ2-7; D is possibly TRBD2 (6 bases). Germline CDR1 and CDR2: SGHRS and YFSETQ. The length of the CDR3 is 15 residues. V lost 4 bases and J 2 bases, leaving 16 bases between the germline ends. CDR3 sequence reads: CASSPGVGRAYEQYF. The CDR3 coding sequence is TGCGCCAGCAGCCCGGGGGTGGGCAGGGCCTACGAGCAGTACTTC.

This clone was seen repeatedly, ten times or more. The J gene is TRBJ2-7, the V gene TRBV28; D possibly uses TRBD1 or TRBD2 (6 bases each). The CDR3 loop spans 13 amino acids. Germline CDR1 is MDHEN and CDR2 is SYDVKM. Trimming shortened V by 11 bases and J by 5 bases, and 19 bases separated the two germline ends. The CDR3 nucleotides read TGTGCCGTTGGGGGGCAGGGGTCCCACGAGCAGTACTTC. Its protein is CAVGGQGSHEQYF. Looking up the rest from reference TRBV28 and TRBJ2-7 gives the full variable domain: DVKVTQSSRYLVKRTGEKVFLECVQDMDHENMFWYRQDPGLGLRLIYFSYDVKMKEKGDIPEGYSVSREKKERFSLILESASTNQTSMYLCAVGGQGSHEQYFGPGTRLTVT.

The chain has TRBV5-1 and TRBJ2-7; D is perhaps TRBD1 (5 bases). Germline-derived CDR1 and CDR2 are SGHRS and YFSETQ. CDR3 length: 15 residues. The V and J ends lost 1 base and 5 bases respectively, with 16 bases between them. In DNA form, the CDR3 reads TGCGCCAGCAGCTTGAGGGCAGGGCAGGTGGACGAGCAGTACTTC. Protein product: CASSLRAGQVDEQYF.

The chain recombines TRBV5-4 with TRBJ1-4; possible D gene TRBD1, 5 bases. Germline CDR1 is SGHNT and CDR2 is YYREEE (reference sequence). Trimming removed 1 base at V and 5 bases at J, with 15 bases between. This CDR3 region has 16 residues. The CDR3 reads CASSLSLGTRNEKLFF. Here the CDR3 DNA reads TGTGCCAGCAGCTTGTCGCTAGGGACGCGAAATGAAAAACTGTTTTTT.

This chain uses TRBV18 with TRBJ2-3; the D gene could be TRBD1 or TRBD2 (5 bases each). The V end lost 4 bases, the J end lost 10 bases, and 27 bases lay between the germline ends. This CDR3 has 17 amino acids. CDR1 is KGHSH, CDR2 LQKENI, per germline. The CDR3 DNA follows: TGTGCCAGCTCACTACGGTCCCGGGACCCCACAAGTCCCGCGCAGTATTTT. Translated: CASSLRSRDPTSPAQYF.

The chain couples TRBV4-2 to TRBJ2-1; D remains ambiguous. The CDR3 covers 13 residues. In germline, CDR1 is LGHNA, CDR2 YNFKEQ. V lost 0 bases and J 15 bases, leaving 15 bases between the germline ends. The CDR3 spells CASSQDMARILFF. CDR3 bases: TGTGCCAGCAGCCAAGATATGGCCAGGATCCTGTTCTTC.

The chain recombines TRBV7-2 with TRBJ1-6; TRBD1 might be the D (5 bases). The germline CDR1 and CDR2 sequences are SGHTA and FQGNSA. CDR3 length equals 14 residues. Trimming removed 6 bases at V and 7 bases at J, with 13 bases between. CDR3 bases: TGTGCCAGCAGACCGACAGTTTCCAATTCACCCCTCCACTTT. This sequence encodes CASRPTVSNSPLHF.

The chain combines TRBV7-2 with TRBJ2-2; D is possibly TRBD1 (7 bases). The V gene lost 7 bases and the J gene lost 7 bases, with 22 bases spanning the gap. The CDR3 has 16 amino acids. Per germline, CDR1 SGHTA and CDR2 FQGNSA. CDR3 protein: CASTRRARGDIGELFF. The DNA for the CDR3 is TGTGCCAGCACCCGACGGGCCAGGGGGGACATCGGGGAGCTGTTTTTT.

V is TRBV11-2 and J is TRBJ2-6; possibly TRBD2 for D (5 bases). Germline CDR1 reads SGHAT; CDR2 reads FQNNGV. The CDR3 has 15 residues. V lost 5 bases and J lost 1, with 9 bases in between. CDR3 protein: CASSPAGSGANVLTF. The CDR3 bases are TGTGCCAGCAGCCCGGCGGGTTCTGGGGCCAACGTCCTGACTTTC.

The V and J genes are TRBV15 and TRBJ2-5, with D uncertain. This CDR3 comprises 16 residues. CDR1 LNHNV and CDR2 YYDKDF come from the germline V gene (reference sequence). The V and J ends lost 3 bases and 1 base respectively, with 15 bases between them. For the CDR3, the DNA is TGTGCCACCAGCAGGGCAACGAGACTCAGCCAAGAGACCCAGTACTTC. Protein product: CATSRATRLSQETQYF. Filled out from reference TRBV15 and TRBJ2-5, the complete variable domain reads DAMVIQNPRYQVTQFGKPVTLSCSQTLNHNVMYWYQQKSSQAPKLLFHYYDKDFNNEADTPDNFQSRRPNTSFCFLDIRSPGLGDTAMYLCATSRATRLSQETQYFGPGTRLLVL.

The rearrangement uses TRBV28 and TRBJ1-5, with 10 bases aligning to TRBD1. V gave up 3 bases and J gave up 2 bases; unmatched junction bases: 1. Germline-derived CDR1 and CDR2 are MDHEN and SYDVKM. The CDR3 consists of 15 residues. CDR3 in amino acids: CASSFGTGGNQPQHF. The DNA of the CDR3 is TGTGCCAGCAGTTTCGGGACAGGGGGCAATCAGCCCCAGCATTTT. Variable domain in full (rest from reference TRBV28 and TRBJ1-5): DVKVTQSSRYLVKRTGEKVFLECVQDMDHENMFWYRQDPGLGLRLIYFSYDVKMKEKGDIPEGYSVSREKKERFSLILESASTNQTSMYLCASSFGTGGNQPQHFGDGTRLSIL.

The V gene is TRBV7-2, the J gene TRBJ2-5, with TRBD1 identical over 7 bases. Germline assignment: CDR1 SGHTA and CDR2 FQGNSA. This CDR3 comprises 15 residues. With 4 bases clipped from V and 2 bases from J, the junction kept 7 bases outside the gene matches. CDR3 nucleotides: TGTGCCAGCAGCTCGCTGCGGACAGGTCAAGAGACCCAGTACTTC. This sequence encodes CASSSLRTGQETQYF.

The genes are TRBV27 and TRBJ2-3; weak D call: TRBD2 (6 bases). This CDR3 spans 12 amino acids. Deletions cut 8 bases from V and 11 bases from J, with 17 bases between. CDR1 and CDR2 from the germline V gene are MNHEY and SMNVEV (reference sequence). The CDR3 DNA follows: TGTGCCAGCGCCCGTGTCGGGAGAATGCAGTATTTT. The encoded protein is CASARVGRMQYF.

V usage is TRBV11-2 and J usage is TRBJ1-1; D is unclear. The germline CDR1 and CDR2 sequences are SGHAT and FQNNGV. The CDR3 extends over 12 amino acids. The germline V and J ends were trimmed by 8 bases and 6 bases, with 13 bases remaining between them. CDR3 amino acids: CASSGRGPEAFF. CDR3 DNA sequence: TGTGCCAGCTCCGGGCGGGGTCCTGAAGCTTTCTTT.

The chain joins TRBV6-5 to TRBJ2-1; 11 bases line up with TRBD1. After removal of 7 bases from V and 7 bases from J, the junction contained 6 bases not matched to a gene. Germline CDR1 is MNHEY and CDR2 is SVGAGI. This CDR3 has 14 residues. The CDR3 loop reads CASIRDRGNNEQFF. In nucleotides, the CDR3 is TGTGCCAGCATCCGGGACAGGGGGAATAATGAGCAGTTCTTC.